The 16 T cell receptor beta chains below were found in one sample sequenced in a study of blood T cell repertoires in COVID-19. Assay: immunoSEQ multiplex PCR; the TCRdb copy retains only in-frame clones and omits some. The sample yields over 100,000 clones, roughly 92% seen once. Sequencing input: peripheral blood. The receptors come from a woman aged 45-65 years with COVID-19, enrolled during active disease.

The chain couples TRBV6-6 to TRBJ2-1; 7 bases match TRBD1. Trimming removed 6 bases from V and 2 bases from J; junction bases left unmatched: 7. The germline gives CDR1 MNHNY, CDR2 SVGAGI (reference sequence). The CDR3 sequence is 15 residues long. The CDR3 coding sequence is TGTGCCAGCAGCTCCGGGACAGCCCCCTACAATGAGCAGTTCTTC. It is translated as CASSSGTAPYNEQFF.

This sequence joins TRBV4-1 and TRBJ1-3, with a tentative D call TRBD1 (6 bases). Between the trimmed V and J ends, which lost 3 bases and 0 bases, there was a span of 12 bases. The CDR3 length is 16 residues. From germline, CDR1 is MGHRA and CDR2 YSYEKL. CDR3 loop: CASSQPGQSSGNTIYF. The CDR3 DNA is TGCGCCAGCAGCCAGCCCGGACAGAGCTCTGGAAACACCATATATTTT.

The chain has TRBV12-3 or TRBV12-4 and TRBJ1-1; D unresolved. V lost 3 bases, J lost 4 bases, and 6 bases lay in between. This CDR3 is 12 amino acids long. Here the CDR3 reads CASSFGSTEAFF. For the CDR3, the DNA is TGTGCCAGCAGTTTCGGGTCCACTGAAGCTTTCTTT.

The V call is TRBV4-2, the J call TRBJ1-6; D is possibly TRBD1 (5 bases). Germline CDR1 LGHNA, CDR2 YNFKEQ. Trimming removed 0 bases from V and 7 bases from J, with 10 bases in between. This CDR3 is 15 amino acids long. The CDR3: CASSQDTGKNSPLHF. The CDR3 coding sequence is TGTGCCAGCAGCCAAGATACAGGAAAAAATTCACCCCTCCACTTT.

This chain uses TRBV19 with TRBJ2-4, with 7 bases aligning to TRBD2. With 4 bases clipped from V and 8 bases from J, the junction kept 5 bases outside the gene matches. CDR3 length equals 13 residues. Germline CDR1 reads LNHDA; CDR2 reads SQIVND (reference sequence). The CDR3 loop reads CASSTQRGDIQYF. The CDR3 region has the DNA TGTGCCAGTAGTACTCAACGGGGGGACATTCAGTACTTC.

This sequence joins TRBV5-4 and TRBJ2-2; 7 positions match TRBD2. The germline V gene has CDR1 SGHNT and CDR2 YYREEE (reference sequence). The CDR3 covers 17 residues. The V and J ends lost 2 bases and 7 bases, in that order; junction bases with no gene match: 14. The CDR3 spells CASSLAGTSRGHGELFF. The CDR3, as DNA: TGTGCCAGCAGCTTAGCGGGGACTTCCCGGGGTCACGGGGAGCTGTTTTTT.

CDR3 sequence: CASSYQAGELFF. CDR3 bases: TGTGCCAGCAGTTATCAGGCCGGGGAGCTGTTTTTT. V usage is TRBV6-5 and J usage is TRBJ2-2, with no clear D. Germline loops: CDR1 MNHEY, CDR2 SVGAGI. The germline V and J ends were trimmed by 3 bases and 6 bases, with 5 bases remaining between them. The CDR3 covers 12 residues.

This chain uses TRBV6-1 with TRBJ1-1; possible D gene TRBD1, 5 bases. The CDR3 contains 16 residues. Germline assignment: CDR1 MNHNS and CDR2 SASEGT. Trimming shortened V by 2 bases and J by 4 bases, and 17 bases separated the two germline ends. As DNA, the CDR3 is TGTGCCAGCAGTGAACGAATTGGGTTAGGGGTCACTGAAGCTTTCTTT. Protein sequence: CASSERIGLGVTEAFF.

The chain carries TRBV19 and TRBJ1-1; 9 nucleotides line up with TRBD1. V trimming: 11 bases; J trimming: 2 bases; junction bases outside the gene matches: 6. The CDR3 runs 13 residues. CDR1 is LNHDA, CDR2 SQIVND, per germline (reference sequence). Here the CDR3 DNA reads TGTGCCTCAATGACAGGGGGAAACACTGAAGCTTTCTTT. Protein: CASMTGGNTEAFF.

The rearrangement links TRBV2 to TRBJ2-5; TRBD1 matches 11 bases. CDR3 length: 15 residues. CDR1 and CDR2 from the germline V gene are SNHLY and FYNNEI. The ends lost 4 bases at V and 4 bases at J; junction bases unmatched: 5. The CDR3 nucleotides are TGTGCCAGCAGTGTAGGACAGGGGGCAATAGAGACCCAGTACTTC. It codes for CASSVGQGAIETQYF.

The chain links TRBV19 to TRBJ1-6, with 7 bases aligning to TRBD1. CDR3 length: 13 residues. V lost 5 bases, J lost 9 bases, and 4 bases stayed unmatched. Per germline, CDR1 LNHDA and CDR2 SQIVND (reference sequence). This CDR3 is CASSGRGSSPLHF. For the CDR3, the DNA is TGTGCCAGTAGTGGCAGGGGGTCTTCACCCCTCCACTTT.

The rearrangement joins TRBV13 to TRBJ2-2; tentatively, D is TRBD1 (5 bases). The V gene lost 4 bases and the J gene lost 2 bases, with 11 bases spanning the gap. CDR3 length: 15 residues. CDR1 and CDR2 from the germline V gene are PRHDT and FYEKMQ (reference sequence). CDR3 DNA sequence: TGTGCCAGCAGCTCCGACAGCGAAAACACCGGGGAGCTGTTTTTT. Residues: CASSSDSENTGELFF.

The J gene is TRBJ1-2, the V gene TRBV28; no definite D call. Trimming stripped 6 bases from V and 10 bases from J, with 18 bases between. The length of the CDR3 is 13 residues. The germline V gene has CDR1 MDHEN and CDR2 SYDVKM. The CDR3 DNA sequence: TGTGCCAGCAGCTTTAAGTTTGGGCAGAACTACACCTTC. The encoded protein is CASSFKFGQNYTF.

V gene TRBV30 combines with J gene TRBJ1-3; 9 nucleotides agree with TRBD1. Losses at the gene ends were 3 bases for V and 1 base for J; bases not matched to a gene: 10. This CDR3 spans 17 amino acids. Germline V gene lookup returns CDR1 GTSNPN and CDR2 SVGIG (reference sequence). The CDR3: CAWRHDRGESSGNTIYF. The CDR3 bases are TGTGCCTGGAGACACGACAGGGGGGAATCATCTGGAAACACCATATATTTT.

The chain couples TRBV5-4 to TRBJ2-3; 10 bases align to TRBD2. With V trimmed by 4 bases and J by 10 bases, 9 bases remained unmatched. Germline V gene sequence: CDR1 SGHNT, CDR2 YYREEE (reference sequence). The CDR3 is made up of 14 amino acids. The CDR3 sequence is CASSPRASGGSQYF. The CDR3 region has the DNA TGTGCCAGCAGCCCCCGGGCTAGCGGGGGTTCGCAGTATTTT.

This rearrangement joins TRBV19 to TRBJ2-1; tentative D call: TRBD1 (6 bases). The CDR3 loop spans 16 amino acids. Germline assignment: CDR1 LNHDA and CDR2 SQIVND (reference sequence). V lost 2 bases to trimming and J lost 2 bases, with 13 bases between them. This CDR3 reads CASSILGRGPYNEQFF. The CDR3 coding sequence is TGTGCCAGTAGTATACTGGGCAGGGGACCCTACAATGAGCAGTTCTTC.